A selection of T cell receptor beta chains follows, all from one sample in a study of shared clonotypes between healthy human individuals. Some clones are missing from TCRdb's copy, which holds only in-frame ones; the method was immunoSEQ multiplex PCR. The sample holds more than 600,000 clones, 90% to 95% seen once. The sample comprised naive CD8+ T cells sorted from blood. Source of these receptors: a man aged 25 to 40 in good health. CDR3s include the opening cysteine and the closing phenylalanine or tryptophan. D genes are given only for firm matches. Clone sizes are given selectively: once, few, many, or a class where the clone is expanded.

TRBV6-5	TRBJ2-7	13	-	-	TGTGCCAGCAGTCCCCGAGGGGGGCACGAGCAGTACTTC	CASSPRGGHEQYF
TRBV27	TRBJ1-1	13	-	few	TGTGCCAGCTACCCCGCAGCGAACACTGAAGCTTTCTTT	CASYPAANTEAFF
TRBV4-3	TRBJ2-5	13	-	-	TGCGCCAGCAGCCATGGCACGTCAGAGACCCAGTACTTC	CASSHGTSETQYF
TRBV13	TRBJ2-3	14	-	-	TGTGCCAGCAGCTTAGTACTAGTTGGGCCTGCGCAGTATTTT	CASSLVLVGPAQYF
TRBV6-6	TRBJ2-5	16	-	-	TGTGCCAGCAGGACCGACGGGGGAGGGGGCCAGGGGACCCAGTACTTC	CASRTDGGGGQGTQYF
TRBV18	TRBJ1-2	17	-	-	TGTGCCAGCTCACCTAGCCGGGGCGAGGCCCCTAACTATGGCTACACCTTC	CASSPSRGEAPNYGYTF
TRBV16	TRBJ1-4	15	-	once	TGTGCCAGCAGCCAATTCCAGGCAACTAATGAAAAACTGTTTTTT	CASSQFQATNEKLFF
TRBV9	TRBJ2-3	14	-	-	TGTGCCAGCAGCGTAGTTCAGGGGATAGATACGCAGTATTTT	CASSVVQGIDTQYF
TRBV11-2	TRBJ2-1	15	-	-	TGTGCCAGCAGCTTAGTGCGGGCCATTTACAATGAGCAGTTCTTC	CASSLVRAIYNEQFF
TRBV13	TRBJ2-1	14	-	once	TGTGCCAGCAGCTCCACGGGGTACTACAATGAGCAGTTCTTC	CASSSTGYYNEQFF
TRBV7-8	TRBJ1-5	14	TRBD1	-	TGTGCCAGCCGAGGGGGCAGGGGGAACCAGCCCCAGCATTTT	CASRGGRGNQPQHF
TRBV30	TRBJ2-7	12	-	few	TGTGCCTGGAGTGTAATGGACTACGAGCAGTACTTC	CAWSVMDYEQYF
TRBV14	TRBJ2-1	15	TRBD2	-	TGTGCCAGCAGCCAAGTAGCGGGAGGGTACAATGAGCAGTTCTTC	CASSQVAGGYNEQFF
TRBV28	TRBJ1-2	12	TRBD1	-	TGTGCCAGCAGCCAGGACAGGGCGGGGTACACCTTC	CASSQDRAGYTF
TRBV19	TRBJ2-3	14	TRBD2	-	TGTGCCAGTAGTTGGCTAGCGGGAGTAGATACGCAGTATTTT	CASSWLAGVDTQYF
TRBV25-1	TRBJ2-3	17	TRBD2	-	TGTGCCAGCAGTGAACAAGTAGCGGGGGGGACCACAGATACGCAGTATTTT	CASSEQVAGGTTDTQYF